Sequencing of this TCR beta chain was carried out in a study of shared clonotypes between healthy human individuals. Across the whole study: The plates for each donor numbered three CD4 naive, three CD4 memory, two CD8 naive and one CD8 memory.

The germline V gene has CDR1 WSHSY and CDR2 SAAADI. The CDR3 is made up of 13 amino acids. The ends were cut back, 6 bases at V and 7 bases at J, with 16 bases in the middle. Selected positively for CCR7 and CD45RO-negative, naive CD8 cells excluded terminally differentiated effector memory CD45RA+ cells. Sequencing was performed with immunoSEQ multiplex PCR; in TCRdb, only in-frame clones are kept and a portion is missing. The table shows around 2,000,000 clones, with about 95% occurring only once. The source is a man between 18 and 35 years old in good health. V gene TRBV10-2 combines with J gene TRBJ2-7, with TRBD2 as a possible D gene (5 bases). Sequenced: naive CD8+ T cells sorted from blood. The CDR3: CASSGGLLEEQYF. The CDR3 nucleotides read TGCGCCAGCAGCGGCGGACTGCTCGAGGAGCAGTACTTC.